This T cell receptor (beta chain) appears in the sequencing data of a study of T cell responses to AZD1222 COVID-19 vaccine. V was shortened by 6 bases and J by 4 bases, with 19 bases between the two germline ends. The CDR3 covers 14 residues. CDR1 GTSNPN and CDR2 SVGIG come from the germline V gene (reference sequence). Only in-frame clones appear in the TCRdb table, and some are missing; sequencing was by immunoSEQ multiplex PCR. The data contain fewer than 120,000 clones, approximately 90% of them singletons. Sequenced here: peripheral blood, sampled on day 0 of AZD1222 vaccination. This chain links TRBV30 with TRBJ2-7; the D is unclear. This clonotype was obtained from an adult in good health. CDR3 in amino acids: CACRPGSQGYEQYF. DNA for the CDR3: TGTGCCTGCAGACCGGGTTCCCAAGGGTACGAGCAGTACTTC.